Shown below are 22 T cell receptor beta chains from a single sample sequenced in a study of PD-1 blockade in classical Hodgkin lymphoma. Each patient experienced a relapse that followed autologous stem cell transplantation, and brentuximab vedotin exposure varied. Measured with immunoSEQ multiplex PCR; TCRdb has only the in-frame clones, and not every one. The sample lists almost 85,000 clones; around 86% were seen once. Sequencing used peripheral blood mononuclear cells (PBMCs), obtained at baseline. Receptor source: a human donor with classical Hodgkin lymphoma.

V usage is TRBV18 and J usage is TRBJ2-6; D remains ambiguous. Trimming left V 6 bases short and J 0 bases short, with 9 bases between. CDR1 is KGHSH, CDR2 LQKENI, per germline. The CDR3 consists of 15 residues. The CDR3 bases are TGTGCCAGCTCTCCCTCTACCTCTGGGGCCAACGTCCTGACTTTC. Encoded protein: CASSPSTSGANVLTF.

The chain has TRBV27 and TRBJ1-5, with TRBD1 matching over 7 bases. CDR1 is MNHEY and CDR2 is SMNVEV in the germline V gene (reference sequence). V lost 3 bases to trimming and J lost 9 bases; unmatched junction nucleotides: 8. The length of the CDR3 is 14 residues. CDR3 residues: CASSFRDSGSPQHF. Here the CDR3 DNA reads TGTGCCAGCAGTTTCCGGGACAGCGGTTCGCCCCAGCATTTT.

The chain links TRBV30 to TRBJ1-5; D not resolved. Trimming removed 0 bases from V and 5 bases from J, with 8 bases in between. CDR1 and CDR2 from the germline V gene are GTSNPN and SVGIG (reference sequence). The CDR3 is 13 residues long. CDR3 sequence: CAWSVSLYQPQHF. The CDR3 DNA reads as TGTGCCTGGAGTGTATCCCTTTATCAGCCCCAGCATTTT.

This rearrangement joins TRBV2 to TRBJ2-2, with D perhaps TRBD2 (6 bases). The germline V gene has CDR1 SNHLY and CDR2 FYNNEI. This CDR3 comprises 15 residues. V was trimmed by 6 bases and J by 0 bases, leaving 11 bases between them. Here the CDR3 DNA reads TGTGCCAGCAGACCTAGCGTCCCGAACACCGGGGAGCTGTTTTTT. Translated, it gives CASRPSVPNTGELFF.

This clone was counted once. The V call is TRBV5-4, the J call TRBJ2-3; tentatively, D is TRBD2 (7 bases). V lost 3 bases and J 5 bases, leaving 13 bases between the germline ends. CDR1 SGHNT and CDR2 YYREEE come from the germline V gene (reference sequence). The CDR3 contains 14 residues. CDR3 in amino acids: CASSWGGPGDTQYF. Written as DNA, the CDR3 is TGTGCCAGCAGCTGGGGGGGGCCGGGAGATACGCAGTATTTT. The complete variable domain, with remaining parts taken from reference TRBV5-4 and TRBJ2-3, reads ETGVTQSPTHLIKTRGQQVTLRCSSQSGHNTVSWYQQALGQGPQFIFQYYREEENGRGNFPPRFSGLQFPNYSSELNVNALELDDSALYLCASSWGGPGDTQYFGPGTRLTVL.

The gene calls are TRBV10-2 and TRBJ2-7; D is perhaps TRBD2 (6 bases). Between the trimmed V and J ends, which lost 1 base and 6 bases, there was a span of 13 bases. CDR1 WSHSY and CDR2 SAAADI come from the germline V gene. The CDR3 spans 14 residues. This CDR3 is CASSEWDWRSEQYF. DNA of the CDR3: TGCGCCAGCAGTGAGTGGGACTGGCGGAGCGAGCAGTACTTC.

The V and J genes are TRBV30 and TRBJ1-1; D gene uncertain. The CDR3 extends over 13 amino acids. Trimming removed 3 bases from V and 3 bases from J, with 11 bases in between. Germline V gene data show CDR1 as GTSNPN and CDR2 as SVGIG (reference sequence). In DNA form, the CDR3 reads TGTGCCTGGAGGGTCGGGTGGTACACTGAAGCTTTCTTT. Its protein product is CAWRVGWYTEAFF.

The V gene is TRBV15, the J gene TRBJ1-5, with D possibly matching TRBD1 (5 bases). From germline, CDR1 is LNHNV and CDR2 YYDKDF (reference sequence). This CDR3 comprises 15 residues. V lost 0 bases, J lost 6 bases, and 12 bases lay in between. CDR3 region: CATSRDRGVGQPQHF. CDR3 coding DNA: TGTGCCACCAGCAGAGATAGGGGAGTAGGTCAGCCCCAGCATTTT. The whole variable domain, filled in from reference TRBV15 and TRBJ1-5, reads DAMVIQNPRYQVTQFGKPVTLSCSQTLNHNVMYWYQQKSSQAPKLLFHYYDKDFNNEADTPDNFQSRRPNTSFCFLDIRSPGLGDTAMYLCATSRDRGVGQPQHFGDGTRLSIL.

This clone was seen a handful of times. The chain is built from TRBV2 and TRBJ2-1; no reliable D call. The CDR3 extends over 11 amino acids. The germline V and J ends were trimmed by 7 bases and 5 bases, with 6 bases remaining between them. The V gene's germline CDR1 is SNHLY and CDR2 FYNNEI. The CDR3 loop reads CASKRDNEQFF. The CDR3 DNA reads as TGTGCCAGCAAACGAGACAATGAGCAGTTCTTC. The whole variable domain, filled in from reference TRBV2 and TRBJ2-1, reads EPEVTQTPSHQVTQMGQEVILRCVPISNHLYFYWYRQILGQKVEFLVSFYNNEISEKSEIFDDQFSVERPDGSNFTLKIRSTKLEDSAMYFCASKRDNEQFFGPGTRLTVL.

The rearrangement joins TRBV19 to TRBJ1-1, with a tentative D call TRBD1 (5 bases). This CDR3 is built from 14 residues. Germline loops: CDR1 LNHDA, CDR2 SQIVND (reference sequence). Trimming removed 3 bases at V and 1 base at J, with 9 bases between. CDR3 nucleotides: TGTGCCAGTAGTATCTACCAGGGGAACACTGAAGCTTTCTTT. As protein: CASSIYQGNTEAFF.

The chain combines TRBV14 with TRBJ1-4, with no clear D. Germline CDR1 and CDR2: SGHDN and FVKESK. V lost 1 base and J lost 6, with 18 bases in between. The CDR3 sequence is 17 residues long. CDR3 protein: CASSQGSIAWAYEKLFF. The DNA for the CDR3 is TGTGCCAGCAGCCAAGGGTCTATTGCCTGGGCGTATGAAAAACTGTTTTTT.

This sequence joins TRBV30 and TRBJ2-7; the D call may be TRBD1 or TRBD2 (5 bases each). Germline assignment: CDR1 GTSNPN and CDR2 SVGIG (reference sequence). Trimming removed 4 bases from V and 3 bases from J, with 10 bases in between. The CDR3 consists of 12 residues. The CDR3 loop reads CAWTPGSYEQYF. The CDR3 bases are TGTGCCTGGACCCCAGGGAGCTACGAGCAGTACTTC.

The chain couples TRBV18 to TRBJ1-4; 8 nucleotides agree with TRBD1. Germline lookup yields CDR1 KGHSH and CDR2 LQKENI. V dropped 3 bases and J dropped 6; count of bases not matched to a gene: 3. The CDR3 contains 14 residues. CDR3 coding DNA: TGTGCCAGCTCACCGAACAGGGGGGATGAAAAACTGTTTTTT. Protein: CASSPNRGDEKLFF.

This clone was observed a single time. The chain couples TRBV4-2 to TRBJ2-7; unclear D gene. The germline V gene encodes CDR1 LGHNA and CDR2 YNFKEQ. CDR3 length: 13 residues. Trimming pared 5 bases from V and 4 bases from J, leaving 12 bases between. The CDR3 coding sequence is TGTGCCAGCAGCTTGGAGAGAGGATACGAGCAGTACTTC. Amino acids: CASSLERGYEQYF.

This rearrangement joins TRBV7-9 to TRBJ1-1, with 9 bases that match TRBD1. Germline V gene data show CDR1 as SEHNR and CDR2 as FQNEAQ (reference sequence). V shed 5 bases and J 3 bases; nucleotides not matched to a gene: 16. The CDR3 totals 18 residues. For the CDR3, the DNA is TGTGCCAGCAGCCCTCAGCGAGGGACAGGGATCCCATACACTGAAGCTTTCTTT. Amino acid sequence: CASSPQRGTGIPYTEAFF.

CDR3 protein: CASSLVRDSWRETQYF. The CDR3 DNA reads as TGTGCCAGCAGCTTAGTTAGAGACTCGTGGAGGGAGACCCAGTACTTC. The J gene is TRBJ2-5, the V gene TRBV11-2; maybe TRBD2 (5 bases). V lost 1 base to trimming and J lost 5 bases, with 17 bases between them. The CDR3 totals 16 residues. Germline CDR1 is SGHAT and CDR2 is FQNNGV.

The chain recombines TRBV28 with TRBJ1-3; perhaps TRBD1 as D (6 bases). The CDR3 contains 15 residues. Germline lookup yields CDR1 MDHEN and CDR2 SYDVKM. Trimming removed 10 bases at V and 0 bases at J, with 16 bases between. The CDR3 region is CATTGPSYSGNTIYF. CDR3 DNA: TGTGCCACAACAGGGCCCAGTTACTCTGGAAACACCATATATTTT.

The genes are TRBV28 and TRBJ2-2; tentative D call: TRBD2 (5 bases). This CDR3 comprises 14 residues. Germline CDR1 is MDHEN and CDR2 is SYDVKM. Trimming removed 4 bases at V and 1 base at J, with 7 bases between. CDR3 in DNA: TGTGCCAGCAGTTGGACTGGGAACACCGGGGAGCTGTTTTTT. Residues: CASSWTGNTGELFF.

This clone has at least ten counts. V is TRBV19 and J is TRBJ1-2; D might be TRBD1 (5 bases). CDR3 length equals 13 residues. Germline V gene lookup returns CDR1 LNHDA and CDR2 SQIVND (reference sequence). Trimming took 7 bases from V and 2 from J, leaving 11 bases between them. CDR3 coding DNA: TGTGCCAGTAACGCCGAGGGGAACTATGGCTACACCTTC. Its translation: CASNAEGNYGYTF.

This chain uses TRBV4-1 with TRBJ1-5, with D unresolved. The germline V gene has CDR1 MGHRA and CDR2 YSYEKL. The germline V and J ends were trimmed by 2 bases and 3 bases, with 8 bases remaining between them. The CDR3 sequence is 14 residues long. The CDR3 spells CASSQSGTNQPQHF. The DNA for the CDR3 is TGCGCCAGCAGCCAATCAGGTACCAATCAGCCCCAGCATTTT.

V and J are TRBV28 and TRBJ1-1, with 8 bases lining up with TRBD1. V dropped 0 bases and J dropped 6; count of bases not matched to a gene: 6. Germline V CDR1 and CDR2: MDHEN, SYDVKM. The CDR3 runs 15 residues. For the CDR3, the DNA is TGTGCCAGCAGTTTATGGTCTAACAGGGGGGCTGAAGCTTTCTTT. Protein: CASSLWSNRGAEAFF.

This sequence joins TRBV19 and TRBJ2-5, with D maybe TRBD2 (6 bases). The CDR3 has 15 residues. With 3 bases removed from V and 0 bases from J, the gap between germline ends came to 11 bases. Germline V gene lookup returns CDR1 LNHDA and CDR2 SQIVND (reference sequence). Here the CDR3 DNA reads TGTGCCAGTAGTATGACCGGACTAAACCAAGAGACCCAGTACTTC. Protein sequence: CASSMTGLNQETQYF.